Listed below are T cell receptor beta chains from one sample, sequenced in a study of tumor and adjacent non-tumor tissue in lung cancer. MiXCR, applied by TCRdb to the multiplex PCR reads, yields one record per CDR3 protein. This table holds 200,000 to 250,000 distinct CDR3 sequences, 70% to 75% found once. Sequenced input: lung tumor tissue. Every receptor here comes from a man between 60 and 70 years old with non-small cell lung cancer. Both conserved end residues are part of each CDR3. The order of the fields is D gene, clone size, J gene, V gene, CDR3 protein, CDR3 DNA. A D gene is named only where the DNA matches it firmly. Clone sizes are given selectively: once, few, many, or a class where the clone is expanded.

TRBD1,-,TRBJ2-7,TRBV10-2,CASSGLPGQGRFGAPPGQYF,TGCGCCAGCAGTGGATTACCGGGACAGGGAAGGTTTGGAGCCCCTCCCGGACAGTACTTC
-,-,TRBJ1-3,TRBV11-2,CASRPGPALDSIYF,TGTGCCAGCAGGCCTGGTCCAGCCTTGGACTCCATATATTTT
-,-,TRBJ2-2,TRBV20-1,CSARPTNAGEVFF,TGCAGTGCTAGACCGACCAACGCCGGGGAGGTGTTTTTT
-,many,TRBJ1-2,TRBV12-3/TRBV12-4,CASSEQVNYGYTF,TGTGCCAGCAGTGAACAAGTTAACTATGGCTACACCTTC
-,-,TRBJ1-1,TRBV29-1,CNIDGGVNAEAFF,TGCAACATTGACGGCGGGGTGAATGCTGAAGCTTTCTTT
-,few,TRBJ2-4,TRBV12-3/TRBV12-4,CATWALAKNIQYF,TGTGCCACCTGGGCGCTAGCCAAAAACATTCAGTACTTC
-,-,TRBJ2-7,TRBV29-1,CSVENGRAYEQYF,TGCAGCGTTGAAAATGGCAGGGCTTACGAGCAGTACTTC
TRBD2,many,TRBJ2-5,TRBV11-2,CASSLDQLAGVFF,TGTGCCAGCAGCTTAGATCAACTAGCGGGCGTTTTCTTC
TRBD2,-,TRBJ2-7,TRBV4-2,CASTQDRHPTSGWTYEQYF,TGTGCCAGCACACAAGACCGGCACCCCACTAGCGGGTGGACCTACGAGCAGTACTTC
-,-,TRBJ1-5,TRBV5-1,CAGPWRGPNRNQPQHF,TGCGCCGGCCCCTGGAGGGGACCTAATCGCAATCAGCCCCAGCATTTT
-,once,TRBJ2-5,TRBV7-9,CASSLRDSHQEAQYF,TGTGCCAGCAGCCTACGGGACTCGCATCAAGAGGCCCAGTACTTC
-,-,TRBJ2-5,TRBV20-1,CSAGSSAGQETQYF,TGCAGTGCTGGGAGTAGCGCCGGCCAAGAGACCCAGTACTTC
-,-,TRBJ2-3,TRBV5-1,CASSLEPGHRTDMQYF,TGCGCCAGCAGCTTGGAGCCGGGCCACCGCACAGATATGCAGTATTTT
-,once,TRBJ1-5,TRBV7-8,CASNLNGQIAQPQHF,TGTGCCAGCAACCTGAACGGACAGATAGCTCAGCCCCAGCATTTT
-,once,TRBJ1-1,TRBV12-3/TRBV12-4,CASSLGFFKGFAKAFF,TGTGCCAGCAGTTTAGGCTTCTTCAAGGGGTTCGCTAAAGCTTTCTTT
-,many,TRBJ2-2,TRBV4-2,CASSQMRVGGELFF,TGTGCCAGCAGCCAGATGAGGGTGGGCGGGGAGCTGTTTTTT
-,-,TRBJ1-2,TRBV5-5,CASSLSGGGHTF,TGTGCCAGCAGCTTGTCCGGGGGTGGCCACACTTTC
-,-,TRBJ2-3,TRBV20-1,CNASGWDTNTQYF,TGCAATGCTTCCGGCTGGGACACAAATACGCAGTACTTT
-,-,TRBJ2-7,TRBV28,CASSFPRALLSSYEQYF,TGTGCTAGCAGTTTCCCCAGGGCACTGCTGAGCTCCTATGAGCAGTACTTC
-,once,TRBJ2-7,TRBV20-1,CSARTLYEHYF,TGCAGTGCTAGAACCCTTTACGAGCATTACTTC
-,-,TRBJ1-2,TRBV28,CASSRGGGHGYTF,TGTGCCAGCAGCCGAGGGGGTGGGCATGGCTACACCTTC
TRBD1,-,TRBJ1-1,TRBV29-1,CSATTGATGNAEAFF,TGCAGCGCCACCACAGGGGCTACGGGAAACGCTGAAGCTTTCTTT
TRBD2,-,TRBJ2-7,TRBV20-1,CSAASGTSGLMEQYF,TGCAGTGCTGCTTCCGGTACTAGCGGTCTGATGGAGCAGTACTTC
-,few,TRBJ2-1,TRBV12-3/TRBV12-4,CASSFGGAGAFYNEQFF,TGTGCCAGCAGTTTTGGGGGGGCGGGAGCTTTTTACAATGAGCAGTTCTTC
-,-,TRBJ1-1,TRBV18,CASSPRGDTEAFF,TGTGCCAGCTCACCCAGAGGGGACACTGAAGCTTTCTTT
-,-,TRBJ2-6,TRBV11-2,CASSPISGVKVLTF,TGTGCCAGCAGTCCTATATCTGGGGTCAAGGTCTTGACTTTC
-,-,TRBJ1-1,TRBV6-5,CASSPYLMNTGAFF,TGTGCCAGCAGTCCCTACCTCATGAACACTGGAGCTTTCTTT
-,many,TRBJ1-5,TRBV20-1,CSAFPSGRGNQPQHF,TGCAGTGCTTTTCCCAGCGGCCGGGGCAATCAGCCCCAGCATTTT
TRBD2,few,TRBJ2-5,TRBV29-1,CSVSRLATWKETQYF,TGCAGCGTTTCCCGACTAGCGACATGGAAAGAGACCCAGTACTTC
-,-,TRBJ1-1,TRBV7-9,CASSCRKNTEAFF,TGTGCCAGCAGCTGTCGAAAGAACACTGAAGCTTTCTTT
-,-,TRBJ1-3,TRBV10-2,CANSGGTFSGNTIYF,TGCGCCAACAGCGGAGGGACCTTCTCTGGAAACACCATATATTTT
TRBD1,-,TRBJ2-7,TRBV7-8,CASSSRPGTGAYEQYF,TGTGCCAGCAGCTCGAGGCCCGGGACAGGTGCCTACGAGCAGTACTTC
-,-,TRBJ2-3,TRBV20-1,CSASRVDTYTQYF,TGCAGTGCTAGTCGGGTAGACACATATACGCAGTATTTT
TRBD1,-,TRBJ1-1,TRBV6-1,CASSRMTGSDTEAFF,TGTGCCAGCAGTCGAATGACAGGGAGTGATACTGAAGCTTTCTTT